The 21 T cell receptor beta chains reported below all come from one sample, sequenced in a study of shared T cell receptors in the human thymus. Using immunoSEQ multiplex PCR, the repertoire was profiled, and TCRdb retains in-frame clones only, with some absent. The table has around 340,000 clones, approximately 95% seen once. The sample consisted of thymocytes. The receptors stem from a human donor.

The chain carries TRBV27 and TRBJ1-2; 7 bases are a match to TRBD1. The trim removed 4 bases at V and 2 bases at J, leaving 1 base unmatched. Germline V gene data show CDR1 as MNHEY and CDR2 as SMNVEV (reference sequence). The CDR3 has 13 amino acids. CDR3 sequence (DNA): TGTGCCAGCAGTTCGGGACAGAACTATGGCTACACCTTC. Amino acids: CASSSGQNYGYTF.

The CDR3 bases are TGTGCCAGCAGCCAAGAAGGGGACAGGGTATACAATGAGCAGTTCTTC. It codes for CASSQEGDRVYNEQFF. The genes are TRBV14 and TRBJ2-1; 9 bases fit TRBD1. Germline V gives CDR1 SGHDN, CDR2 FVKESK. The CDR3 totals 16 residues. Germline trimming cut 0 bases from V and 4 bases from J; bases unmatched to any gene: 4.

The rearrangement uses TRBV10-2 and TRBJ2-1; 11 bases agree with TRBD2. Germline loops: CDR1 WSHSY, CDR2 SAAADI. V gave up 4 bases and J gave up 8 bases; unmatched junction bases: 13. The CDR3 consists of 17 residues. CDR3 sequence: CASSVPLAGGPLDEQFF. DNA for the CDR3: TGCGCCAGCAGTGTACCCTTAGCGGGAGGGCCTTTAGATGAGCAGTTCTTC.

The chain couples TRBV5-6 to TRBJ2-7, with D possibly being TRBD2 (5 bases). CDR3 length equals 13 residues. The V end was cut by 4 bases, the J end by 1 base, with 9 bases between. Germline V gives CDR1 SGHDT, CDR2 YYEEEE. The CDR3: CASSRRESYEQYF. The CDR3 DNA is TGTGCCAGCAGCAGAAGGGAGTCCTACGAGCAGTACTTC. The full variable domain, its missing parts supplied by reference TRBV5-6 and TRBJ2-7, is DAGVTQSPTHLIKTRGQQVTLRCSPKSGHDTVSWYQQALGQGPQFIFQYYEEEERQRGNFPDRFSGHQFPNYSSELNVNALLLGDSALYLCASSRRESYEQYFGPGTRLTVT.

J is TRBJ1-5 and V is TRBV29-1, with D uncertain. Germline V gene lookup returns CDR1 SQVTM and CDR2 ANQGSEA. V gave up 1 base and J gave up 6 bases, with 10 bases separating them. The CDR3 runs 13 residues. The CDR3 loop is CSVEAGNGQPQHF. In DNA form, the CDR3 reads TGCAGCGTTGAAGCCGGGAACGGTCAGCCCCAGCATTTT.

The chain combines TRBV30 with TRBJ2-3, with 7 positions matching TRBD2. V lost 2 bases, J lost 4 bases, and 9 bases stayed unmatched. This CDR3 has 15 amino acids. CDR1 is GTSNPN and CDR2 is SVGIG in the germline V gene (reference sequence). The CDR3 DNA reads TGTGCCTGGAGTCAGGGAGGGCGTAGGGCAGATACGCAGTATTTT. This codes for CAWSQGGRRADTQYF.

V usage is TRBV28 and J usage is TRBJ2-3; D might be TRBD1 (6 bases). V shed 3 bases and J shed 2 bases, with 12 bases lying between them. This CDR3 has 15 residues. CDR1 is MDHEN, CDR2 SYDVKM, per germline. In nucleotides, the CDR3 is TGTGCCAGCAGTTTCGCTGGGGGACACACAGATACGCAGTATTTT. It codes for CASSFAGGHTDTQYF.

This sequence joins TRBV30 and TRBJ2-7; 9 bases match TRBD2. The CDR3 has 14 residues. J gave up 0 bases and V 1 base, and 1 base lay outside the gene matches. The germline V gene has CDR1 GTSNPN and CDR2 SVGIG (reference sequence). The CDR3 loop is CAWSGLAASYEQYF. In DNA form, the CDR3 reads TGTGCCTGGAGTGGACTAGCGGCCTCCTACGAGCAGTACTTC.

The genes are TRBV30 and TRBJ2-7, with 8 bases that match TRBD2. The CDR3 length is 13 residues. From germline, CDR1 is GTSNPN and CDR2 SVGIG (reference sequence). V was clipped by 3 bases and J by 5 bases; unmatched bases: 6. The CDR3 DNA reads as TGTGCCTGGAGCGGACTAGCTGGGAACGAGCAGTACTTC. Amino acid sequence: CAWSGLAGNEQYF.

The V and J genes are TRBV29-1 and TRBJ1-5; weak D call: TRBD1 (5 bases). CDR3 length: 13 amino acids. Per the germline V gene, CDR1 is SQVTM and CDR2 is ANQGSEA. The germline V and J ends were trimmed by 5 bases and 0 bases, with 8 bases remaining between them. The CDR3 DNA is TGCAGCGTTCGGGGGGATAGCAATCAGCCCCAGCATTTT. Translated, it gives CSVRGDSNQPQHF.

This chain links TRBV19 with TRBJ2-7; tentatively, D is TRBD2 (6 bases). The CDR3 spans 12 residues. CDR1 is LNHDA, CDR2 SQIVND, per germline (reference sequence). V was trimmed by 3 bases and J by 6 bases, leaving 9 bases between them. CDR3: CASSILGGEQYF. CDR3 bases: TGTGCCAGTAGTATCTTGGGGGGCGAGCAGTACTTC.

The chain recombines TRBV7-6 with TRBJ2-6; the match to TRBD1 covers 7 bases. The CDR3 spans 18 residues. The germline V gene encodes CDR1 SGHVS and CDR2 FNYEAQ. Trimming took 5 bases from V and 0 from J; bases not matched to a gene: 10. The DNA of the CDR3 is TGTGCCAGCAGCCTGGGGACAGATCCTCCCTCTGGGGCCAACGTCCTGACTTTC. It encodes CASSLGTDPPSGANVLTF.

The V and J genes are TRBV28 and TRBJ2-7; no clear D gene. V was pared by 2 bases and J by 7 bases, with 15 bases between. There are 14 residues in the CDR3. CDR1 is MDHEN and CDR2 is SYDVKM in the germline V gene. CDR3: CASSLRARRGEQYF. The CDR3 region has the DNA TGTGCCAGCAGTTTACGGGCTAGAAGAGGAGAGCAGTACTTC.

The chain recombines TRBV6-4 with TRBJ1-4; D might be TRBD1 (6 bases). This CDR3 has 18 residues. Trimming removed 4 bases from V and 0 bases from J, with 18 bases in between. In germline, CDR1 is MRHNA, CDR2 SNTAGT. CDR3 residues: CASSGGHLPPATNEKLFF. As DNA, the CDR3 is TGTGCCAGCAGTGGGGGACACCTTCCTCCCGCAACTAATGAAAAACTGTTTTTT.

The J gene is TRBJ1-6, the V gene TRBV7-8; D not resolved. CDR3 size: 14 residues. Looked up from germline, CDR1 is SGHVS and CDR2 is FQNEAQ. The ends were cut back, 3 bases at V and 4 bases at J, with 7 bases in the middle. Written as DNA, the CDR3 is TGTGCCAGCAGCTTGCGGCGGTATAATTCACCCCTCCACTTT. As protein: CASSLRRYNSPLHF.

This chain joins TRBV19 and TRBJ2-2; 8 bases agree with TRBD1. Germline V gene lookup returns CDR1 LNHDA and CDR2 SQIVND (reference sequence). The CDR3 is 15 residues long. J was trimmed by 2 bases and V by 7 bases; bases with no gene match: 6. Here the CDR3 DNA reads TGTGCCAGTACTCCCGGACAGGGAAACACCGGGGAGCTGTTTTTT. Translated, it gives CASTPGQGNTGELFF.

The genes are TRBV28 and TRBJ2-1; 9 positions match TRBD2. The V gene end was trimmed by 4 bases and the J gene end by 9 bases; junction bases not matched to a gene: 10. Germline V gene data show CDR1 as MDHEN and CDR2 as SYDVKM. The CDR3 has 15 residues. The CDR3: CASSSLAGGDGEQFF. CDR3 DNA sequence: TGTGCCAGCAGTTCATTGGCGGGAGGGGACGGTGAGCAGTTCTTC.

The chain employs TRBV28 and TRBJ1-4, with TRBD1 identical over 9 bases. The CDR3 has 16 residues. Losses at the gene ends were 6 bases for V and 5 bases for J; bases not matched to a gene: 10. The germline V gene encodes CDR1 MDHEN and CDR2 SYDVKM. CDR3: CASSPNRDRVNEKLFF. The CDR3 DNA reads as TGTGCCAGCAGCCCAAACCGGGACAGGGTCAATGAAAAACTGTTTTTT.

The J gene is TRBJ1-4, the V gene TRBV19; D unclear. The CDR3 has 13 residues. Germline CDR1 reads LNHDA; CDR2 reads SQIVND (reference sequence). V was trimmed by 3 bases and J by 8 bases, leaving 10 bases between them. The CDR3 sequence: CASSIGSLEKLFF. CDR3 nucleotides: TGTGCCAGTAGTATTGGGTCGCTGGAAAAACTGTTTTTT.

The V and J genes are TRBV5-8 and TRBJ2-1, with TRBD2 matching over 7 bases. Germline V lookup: CDR1 SGHTS, CDR2 YDEGEE. Trimming took 4 bases from V and 0 from J; bases not matched to a gene: 4. This CDR3 contains 15 residues. CDR3 nucleotides: TGTGCCAGCAGCCTATCTAGCGGCTCCTACAATGAGCAGTTCTTC. This gives the protein CASSLSSGSYNEQFF.

This clone was picked up one time. An end of the junction does not agree with germline; a read error may underlie this. This rearrangement joins TRBV19 to TRBJ1-4; no definite D call. The CDR3 is made up of 13 amino acids. Germline values: CDR1 LNHDA, CDR2 SQIVND (reference sequence). CDR3: CASMGATSEKLFF. The CDR3 coding sequence is TGTGCCAGTATGGGTGCAACTAGTGAAAAACTGTTTTTT.